What follows are 5 T cell receptor beta chains derived from one specimen sequenced in a study of cytomegalovirus exposure and HLA in healthy donors. The PCR had 60 Vbeta and 13 Jbeta primers. The assay was immunoSEQ multiplex PCR, and TCRdb's table has in-frame clones only and misses some. The sample contains about 160,000 clones, roughly 80% of which appear only once. The sample was PBMCs. The source is a woman aged 30 to 39 in good health and CMV-seropositive.

The CDR3 loop reads CASSEAGALPQHF. The CDR3, as DNA: TGTGCCAGCAGTGAAGCAGGGGCTTTGCCCCAGCATTTT. This chain uses TRBV6-1 with TRBJ1-5, with D possibly TRBD1 on 5 matching bases. Germline V lookup: CDR1 MNHNS, CDR2 SASEGT. V gave up 0 bases and J gave up 9 bases, with 9 bases separating them. The CDR3 covers 13 residues.

The J gene is TRBJ2-7, the V gene TRBV5-1, with TRBD1 identical over 7 bases. Unmatched junction bases numbered 8, after V lost 4 bases and J lost 1 base. The CDR3 is 15 amino acids. The V gene's germline CDR1 is SGHRS and CDR2 YFSETQ. The CDR3 sequence is CASSHGTAESYEQYF. CDR3 sequence (DNA): TGCGCCAGCAGCCACGGGACAGCGGAATCCTACGAGCAGTACTTC.

The chain is built from TRBV27 and TRBJ2-1, with 10 bases identical to TRBD1. Trimming at V came to 2 bases and at J to 5 bases, leaving 3 bases not matched to a gene. The CDR3 length is 15 residues. Germline V gives CDR1 MNHEY, CDR2 SMNVEV (reference sequence). CDR3 loop: CASSLKGQGHNEQFF. Here the CDR3 DNA reads TGTGCCAGCAGTTTAAAGGGACAGGGGCACAATGAGCAGTTCTTC.

This clone was observed a few times. The chain combines TRBV15 with TRBJ2-7, with TRBD1 matching over 8 bases. The CDR3 has 16 residues. Germline lookup yields CDR1 LNHNV and CDR2 YYDKDF (reference sequence). Germline trimming cut 5 bases from V and 0 bases from J; bases unmatched to any gene: 9. Here the CDR3 DNA reads TGTGCCACCAGCCCCCGGACAGGGCGATTCTCCTACGAGCAGTACTTC. Amino acids: CATSPRTGRFSYEQYF.

The chain has TRBV28 and TRBJ2-1; 11 nucleotides align to TRBD2. Germline V CDR1 and CDR2: MDHEN, SYDVKM. CDR3 size: 14 residues. J gave up 8 bases and V 3 bases, and 3 bases lay outside the gene matches. CDR3 nucleotides: TGTGCCAGCAGTTTTACTAGCGGGGGCCATGAGCAGTTCTTC. Its protein product is CASSFTSGGHEQFF.